The rows below give T cell receptor beta chains drawn from one sample of a study of T cell repertoires in cytomegalovirus infection. These receptors' targets are unknown. TCRdb recomputed calls from the reads with MiXCR, one row per CDR3 protein. Of hundreds of thousands of distinct CDR3 sequences listed, roughly a third are singletons. This material consisted of cultured PBMCs, taken from culture after CMV antigen stimulation. These receptor sequences come from a human donor in good health (CMV status not recorded). Some clones in this sample may be carry-over from other donors' samples. The CDR3 runs from the conserved cysteine through the conserved F or W. The order of the fields is CDR3 protein, V gene, J gene.

CDR3aa: CASSHGYQETQYF
v_gene: TRBV18
j_gene: TRBJ2-5

CDR3aa: CASRRRDTTRNTEAFF
v_gene: TRBV28
j_gene: TRBJ1-1

CDR3aa: CASSLDLVLDEQYF
v_gene: TRBV5-1
j_gene: TRBJ2-7

CDR3aa: CASSGQGGTDTQYF
v_gene: TRBV27
j_gene: TRBJ2-3

CDR3aa: CASSPSGNFYGYTF
v_gene: TRBV12-3/TRBV12-4
j_gene: TRBJ1-2

CDR3aa: CASSQPPGQGTENEQFF
v_gene: TRBV4-1
j_gene: TRBJ2-1

CDR3aa: CASSLALWQSGANVLTF
v_gene: TRBV11-1
j_gene: TRBJ2-6

CDR3aa: CASSAGLPAAGELFF
v_gene: TRBV19
j_gene: TRBJ2-2

CDR3aa: CASSFETVNTEAFF
v_gene: TRBV12-3/TRBV12-4
j_gene: TRBJ1-1

CDR3aa: CASSPPGRDLSGNTIYF
v_gene: TRBV18
j_gene: TRBJ1-3

CDR3aa: CASSQDRVAGNTIYF
v_gene: TRBV4-3
j_gene: TRBJ1-3

CDR3aa: CASTGGNRNEQFF
v_gene: TRBV2
j_gene: TRBJ2-1

CDR3aa: CASRRTTGQLAKNIQYF
v_gene: TRBV6-5
j_gene: TRBJ2-4

CDR3aa: CSARDAGGPTDTQYF
v_gene: TRBV20-1
j_gene: TRBJ2-3

CDR3aa: CASSRRRPTGGNQPQHF
v_gene: TRBV14
j_gene: TRBJ1-5

CDR3aa: CASSQELATYEQFF
v_gene: TRBV4-1
j_gene: TRBJ2-1

CDR3aa: CASSLEVRLGTDTQYF
v_gene: TRBV7-8
j_gene: TRBJ2-3

CDR3aa: CASAPRGPQYTQYF
v_gene: TRBV5-1
j_gene: TRBJ2-3

CDR3aa: CASSQSPSTDTQYF
v_gene: TRBV4-1
j_gene: TRBJ2-3

CDR3aa: CASSGQGNGYTF
v_gene: TRBV2
j_gene: TRBJ1-2

CDR3aa: CASSIAAPGELFF
v_gene: TRBV19
j_gene: TRBJ2-2

CDR3aa: CASSIGQGGNQPQHF
v_gene: TRBV19
j_gene: TRBJ1-5

CDR3aa: CASSYELQGAQPQHF
v_gene: TRBV7-2
j_gene: TRBJ1-5

CDR3aa: CSARDVDSTYNEQFF
v_gene: TRBV20-1
j_gene: TRBJ2-1

CDR3aa: CASSYRRGDAEAFF
v_gene: TRBV6-5
j_gene: TRBJ1-1

CDR3aa: CSAPRSYNEQFF
v_gene: TRBV20-1
j_gene: TRBJ2-1

CDR3aa: CASSYSARGNQPQHF
v_gene: TRBV6-1
j_gene: TRBJ1-5

CDR3aa: CASSGARRVGEQFF
v_gene: TRBV7-2
j_gene: TRBJ2-1

CDR3aa: CASSYSGASNQPQHF
v_gene: TRBV6-2/TRBV6-3
j_gene: TRBJ1-5

CDR3aa: CASSTAQGTPLHF
v_gene: TRBV7-2
j_gene: TRBJ1-6

CDR3aa: CASSLYGKIYEQYF
v_gene: TRBV7-2
j_gene: TRBJ2-7

CDR3aa: CASSYTYRVSYEQYF
v_gene: TRBV6-2/TRBV6-3
j_gene: TRBJ2-7

CDR3aa: CASSQESAGELFF
v_gene: TRBV4-2
j_gene: TRBJ2-2

CDR3aa: CASSPWDRGQGEAFF
v_gene: TRBV7-3
j_gene: TRBJ1-1

CDR3aa: CASSNRGHHEAFF
v_gene: TRBV2
j_gene: TRBJ1-1

CDR3aa: CASSIGLAGGRGTGELFF
v_gene: TRBV19
j_gene: TRBJ2-2

CDR3aa: CASSLVLAGEQYF
v_gene: TRBV7-2
j_gene: TRBJ2-7

CDR3aa: CASSRLAPSPYEQYF
v_gene: TRBV7-2
j_gene: TRBJ2-7

CDR3aa: CSASGQARSYEQYF
v_gene: TRBV20-1
j_gene: TRBJ2-7

CDR3aa: CASSYAGQPTEPQHF
v_gene: TRBV7-8
j_gene: TRBJ1-5

CDR3aa: CASSFLRLARSSYNEQFF
v_gene: TRBV11-3
j_gene: TRBJ2-1